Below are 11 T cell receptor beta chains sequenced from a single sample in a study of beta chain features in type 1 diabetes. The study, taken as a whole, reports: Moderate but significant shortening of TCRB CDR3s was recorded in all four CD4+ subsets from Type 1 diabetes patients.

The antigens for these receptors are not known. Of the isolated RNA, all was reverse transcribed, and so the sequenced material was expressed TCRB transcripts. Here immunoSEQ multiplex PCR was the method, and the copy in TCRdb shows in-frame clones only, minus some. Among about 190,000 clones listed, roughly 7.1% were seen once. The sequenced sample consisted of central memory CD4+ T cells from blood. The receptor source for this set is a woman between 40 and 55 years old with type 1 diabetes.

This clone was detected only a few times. CDR3 region: CASSLAAGGTEAFF. Written as DNA, the CDR3 is TGCGCCAGCAGCTTGGCCGCGGGTGGCACTGAAGCTTTCTTT. This sequence joins TRBV5-1 and TRBJ1-1; D remains unclear. The CDR3 runs to 14 residues. Per the germline V gene, CDR1 is SGHRS and CDR2 is YFSETQ. Trimming took 0 bases from V and 4 from J, leaving 10 bases between them.

CDR3: CASSSYTGGTSYEQYF. The CDR3 DNA follows: TGTGCCAGCAGCTCCTATACAGGGGGCACCTCCTACGAGCAGTACTTC. The genes are TRBV5-4 and TRBJ2-7, with TRBD1 matching 9 bases. The J segment lost 0 bases and the V segment lost 3 bases, leaving 7 bases of the junction unmatched. The CDR3 runs to 16 residues. The germline CDR1 and CDR2 sequences are SGHNT and YYREEE (reference sequence).

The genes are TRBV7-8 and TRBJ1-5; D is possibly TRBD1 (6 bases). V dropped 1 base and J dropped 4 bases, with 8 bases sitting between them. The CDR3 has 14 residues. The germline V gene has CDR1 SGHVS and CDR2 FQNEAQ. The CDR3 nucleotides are TGTGCCAGCAGCTTAGGGCAGGGGAATCAGCCCCAGCATTTT. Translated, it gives CASSLGQGNQPQHF.

In DNA form, the CDR3 reads TGTGCCAGCAGTTCGCTCCCGACAGGCAGTGAAGCTTTCTTT. Translating it yields CASSSLPTGSEAFF. The V call is TRBV27, the J call TRBJ1-1, with D maybe TRBD1 (6 bases). Germline-derived CDR1 and CDR2 are MNHEY and SMNVEV (reference sequence). CDR3 length: 14 residues. The ends were cut back, 4 bases at V and 7 bases at J, with 16 bases in the middle.

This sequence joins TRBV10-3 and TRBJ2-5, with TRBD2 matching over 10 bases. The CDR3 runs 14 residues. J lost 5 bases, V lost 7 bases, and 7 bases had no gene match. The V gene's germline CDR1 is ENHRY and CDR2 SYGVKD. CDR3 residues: CAIKEREGRETQYF. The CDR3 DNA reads TGTGCCATCAAGGAGCGGGAGGGCCGCGAGACCCAGTACTTC.

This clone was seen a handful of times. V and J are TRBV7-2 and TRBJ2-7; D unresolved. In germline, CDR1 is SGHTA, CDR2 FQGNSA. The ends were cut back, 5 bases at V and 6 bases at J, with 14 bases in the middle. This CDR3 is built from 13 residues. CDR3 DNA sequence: TGTGCCAGCAGCCCGCCGGGTAGCCGCGAGCAGTACTTC. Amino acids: CASSPPGSREQYF.

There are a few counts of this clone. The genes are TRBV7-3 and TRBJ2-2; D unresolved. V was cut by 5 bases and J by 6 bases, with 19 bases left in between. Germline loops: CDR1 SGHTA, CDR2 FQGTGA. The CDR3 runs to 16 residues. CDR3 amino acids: CASSPSYGFDAGELFF. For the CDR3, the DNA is TGTGCCAGCAGCCCGTCGTACGGGTTTGACGCCGGGGAGCTGTTTTTT.

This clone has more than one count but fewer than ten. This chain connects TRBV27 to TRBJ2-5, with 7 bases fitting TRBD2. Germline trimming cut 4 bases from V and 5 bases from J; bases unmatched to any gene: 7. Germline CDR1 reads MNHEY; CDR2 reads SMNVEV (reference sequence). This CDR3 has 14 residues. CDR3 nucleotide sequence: TGTGCCAGCAGTTCTGGGACTATCCGCGAGACCCAGTACTTC. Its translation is CASSSGTIRETQYF.

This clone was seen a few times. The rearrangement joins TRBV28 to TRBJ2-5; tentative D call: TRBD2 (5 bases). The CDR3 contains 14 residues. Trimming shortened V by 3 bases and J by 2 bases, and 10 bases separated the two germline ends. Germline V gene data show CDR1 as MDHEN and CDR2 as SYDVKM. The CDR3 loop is CASSLVGLQETQYF. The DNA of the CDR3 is TGTGCCAGCAGTTTGGTTGGACTTCAAGAGACCCAGTACTTC.

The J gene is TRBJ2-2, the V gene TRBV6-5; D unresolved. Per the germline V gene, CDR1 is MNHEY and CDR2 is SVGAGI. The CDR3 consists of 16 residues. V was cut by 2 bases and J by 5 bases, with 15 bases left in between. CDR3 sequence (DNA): TGTGCCAGCAGTTACCAGGCCCAGCCTCAGACCGGGGAGCTGTTTTTT. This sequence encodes CASSYQAQPQTGELFF.

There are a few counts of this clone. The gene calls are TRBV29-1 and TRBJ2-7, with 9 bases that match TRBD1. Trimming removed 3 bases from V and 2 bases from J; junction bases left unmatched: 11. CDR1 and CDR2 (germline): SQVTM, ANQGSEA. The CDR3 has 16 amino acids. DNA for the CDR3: TGCAGCGTTGAGACCCCTGGGACAGGGATCCCCTACGAGCAGTACTTC. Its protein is CSVETPGTGIPYEQYF.